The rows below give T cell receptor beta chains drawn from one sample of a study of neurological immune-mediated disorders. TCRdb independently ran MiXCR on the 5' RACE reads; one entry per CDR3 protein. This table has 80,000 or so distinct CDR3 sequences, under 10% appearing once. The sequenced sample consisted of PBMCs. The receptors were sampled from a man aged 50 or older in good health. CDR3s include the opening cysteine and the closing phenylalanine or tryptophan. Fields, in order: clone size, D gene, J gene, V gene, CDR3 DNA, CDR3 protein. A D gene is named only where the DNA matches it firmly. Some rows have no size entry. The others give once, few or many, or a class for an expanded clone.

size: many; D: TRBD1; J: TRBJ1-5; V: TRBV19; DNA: TGTGCCAGTTCAGGGACAGGGGGCCGACAGCCCCAGCATTTT; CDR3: CASSGTGGRQPQHF
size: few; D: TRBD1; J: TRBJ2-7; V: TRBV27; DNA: TGTGCCAGCAGCCCGGGAAGGGACAGGAGCTCCTACGAGCAGTACTTC; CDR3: CASSPGRDRSSYEQYF
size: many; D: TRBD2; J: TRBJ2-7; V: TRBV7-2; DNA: TGTGCCAGCAGCCCGGGAGGGTCCTACGAGCAGTACTTC; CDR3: CASSPGGSYEQYF
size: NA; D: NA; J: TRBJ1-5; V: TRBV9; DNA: TGTGCCAGCAGCCCGAGAGGTACAGAAAATCAGCCCCAGCATTTT; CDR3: CASSPRGTENQPQHF
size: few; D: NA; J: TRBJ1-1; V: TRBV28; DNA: TGTGCCAGCAATATGGGGGGCCTAAACACTGAAGCTTTCTTT; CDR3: CASNMGGLNTEAFF
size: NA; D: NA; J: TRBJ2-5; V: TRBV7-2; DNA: TGTGCCAGCAGCCGGGACACGGGGCAAGAGACCCAGTACTTC; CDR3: CASSRDTGQETQYF
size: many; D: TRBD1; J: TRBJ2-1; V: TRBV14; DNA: TGTGCCAGCAGCCGCCCGACAGGGTCGGGGTACAATGAGCAGTTCTTC; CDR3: CASSRPTGSGYNEQFF
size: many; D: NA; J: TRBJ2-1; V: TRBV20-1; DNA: TGCAGTGCTAGCGGCAGGGCCTTTTTTAATGAGCAGTTCTTC; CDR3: CSASGRAFFNEQFF
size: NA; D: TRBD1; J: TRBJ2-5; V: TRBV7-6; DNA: TGTGCCAGCAGCTTCCAGGGGGCCCAAGAGACCCAGTACTTC; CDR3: CASSFQGAQETQYF
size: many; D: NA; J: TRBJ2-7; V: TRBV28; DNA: TGTGCCAGCAGTGCCCCGGGGAGCTCCTACGAGCAGTACTTC; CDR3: CASSAPGSSYEQYF
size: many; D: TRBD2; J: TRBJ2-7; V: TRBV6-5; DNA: TGTGCCAGCAGTTCCCTGGCGGGAGTGTACGAGCAGTACTTC; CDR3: CASSSLAGVYEQYF
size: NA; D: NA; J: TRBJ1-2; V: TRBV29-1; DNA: TGCAGCGGCCACGGGGGAACAGTCAGCTTCTATGGCTACACCTTC; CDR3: CSGHGGTVSFYGYTF
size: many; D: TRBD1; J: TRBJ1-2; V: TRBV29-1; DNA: TGCAGCGTTACCAAATCCGGGACAGGGATATTAATCTACACCTTC; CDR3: CSVTKSGTGILIYTF
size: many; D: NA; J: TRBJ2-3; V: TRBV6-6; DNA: TGTGCCAGCAGTGATAGTATCCCCTCGGCAGATACGCAGTATTTT; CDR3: CASSDSIPSADTQYF
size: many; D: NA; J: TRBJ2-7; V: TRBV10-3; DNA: TGTGCCATCAGTGAGTCCGGGGGCTACGAGCAGTACTTC; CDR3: CAISESGGYEQYF
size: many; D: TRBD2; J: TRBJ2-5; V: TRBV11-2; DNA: TGTGCCAGCAGCAAAATCCGGCCGACTGCGGGGGGGCGTCAGACCCAGTACTTC; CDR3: CASSKIRPTAGGRQTQYF
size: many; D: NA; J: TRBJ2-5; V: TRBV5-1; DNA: TGCGCCAGCAGCTTGGGACAGGCCTCCGGAGAGACCCAGTACTTC; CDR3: CASSLGQASGETQYF
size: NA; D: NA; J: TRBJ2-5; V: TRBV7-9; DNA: TGTGCCAGCACCAGAGGGGAGACCCAGTACTTC; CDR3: CASTRGETQYF
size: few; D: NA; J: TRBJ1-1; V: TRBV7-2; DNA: TGTGCCAGCAGCTTACCATCGTTTTCCGAGAAGAACACTGAAGCTTTCTTT; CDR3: CASSLPSFSEKNTEAFF
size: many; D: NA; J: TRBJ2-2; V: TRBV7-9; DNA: TGTGCCAGCAGCTTTCGGGACCTGACTCCCGGGGAGCTGTTTTTT; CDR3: CASSFRDLTPGELFF
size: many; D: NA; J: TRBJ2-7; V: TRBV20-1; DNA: TGCAGTGCTAGAGATTCACCATCCTACGAGCAGTACTTC; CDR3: CSARDSPSYEQYF
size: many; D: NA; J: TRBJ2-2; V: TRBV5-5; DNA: TGTGCCAGCAGATCTTACACCGGGGAGCTGTTTTTT; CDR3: CASRSYTGELFF
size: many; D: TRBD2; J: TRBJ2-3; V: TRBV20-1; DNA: TGCAGTGTCGGGACTAGCGGGAGGGCCGGGACAGATACGCAGTATTTT; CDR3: CSVGTSGRAGTDTQYF
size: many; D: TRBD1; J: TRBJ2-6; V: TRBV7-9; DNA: TGTGCCAGCAGCCGCAGAAGGGGACAGGCTGGATCTGGGGCCAACGTCCTGACTTTC; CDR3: CASSRRRGQAGSGANVLTF
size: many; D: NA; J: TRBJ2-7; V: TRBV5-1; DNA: TGCGCCAGCAGAATAGCGGACTCCTACGAGCAGTACTTC; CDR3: CASRIADSYEQYF
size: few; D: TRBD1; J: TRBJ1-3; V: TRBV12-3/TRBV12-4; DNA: TGTGCCAGCAGTTTGGCCAGGGGGAATACCATATATTTT; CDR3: CASSLARGNTIYF
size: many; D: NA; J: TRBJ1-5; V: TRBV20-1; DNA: TGCAGTGCCCGGCGGCAGGTCCAACCCCAGCATTTT; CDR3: CSARRQVQPQHF